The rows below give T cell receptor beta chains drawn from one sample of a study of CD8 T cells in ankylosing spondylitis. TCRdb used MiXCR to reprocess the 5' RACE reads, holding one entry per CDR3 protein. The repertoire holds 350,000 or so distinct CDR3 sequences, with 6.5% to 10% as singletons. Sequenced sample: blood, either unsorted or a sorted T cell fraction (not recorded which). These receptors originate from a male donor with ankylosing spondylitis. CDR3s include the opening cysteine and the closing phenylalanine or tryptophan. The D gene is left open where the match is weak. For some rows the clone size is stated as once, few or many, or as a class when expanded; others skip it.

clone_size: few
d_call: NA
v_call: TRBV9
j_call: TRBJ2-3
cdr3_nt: TGTGCCAGCAGCCCCGGACTGTTCACAGATACGCAGTATTTT
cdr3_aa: CASSPGLFTDTQYF

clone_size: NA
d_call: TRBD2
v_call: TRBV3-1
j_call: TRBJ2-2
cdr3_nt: TGTGCCAGCAGCCAAGGTCGGGACTACCCCACCGGGGAGCTGTTTTTT
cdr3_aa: CASSQGRDYPTGELFF

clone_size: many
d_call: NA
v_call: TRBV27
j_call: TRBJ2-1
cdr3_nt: TGTGCCAGCGCATATAACTTCAATGAGCAGTTCTTC
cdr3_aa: CASAYNFNEQFF

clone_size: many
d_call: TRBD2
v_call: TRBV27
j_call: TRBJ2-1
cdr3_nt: TGTGCCACCCCGGGGCTAGCGGGAGGGAGCTCCTACAATGAGCAGTTCTTC
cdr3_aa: CATPGLAGGSSYNEQFF

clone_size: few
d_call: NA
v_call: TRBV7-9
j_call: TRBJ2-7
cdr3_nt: TGTGCCAGCAGCTTTCGGGCGGGGACCTACGAGCAGTACTTC
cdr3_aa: CASSFRAGTYEQYF

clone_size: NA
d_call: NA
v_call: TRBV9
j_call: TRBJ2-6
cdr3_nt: TGTGCCAGCAGCGTAGGCCCAGGGGTTGGGGCCAACGTCCTGACTTTC
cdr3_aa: CASSVGPGVGANVLTF

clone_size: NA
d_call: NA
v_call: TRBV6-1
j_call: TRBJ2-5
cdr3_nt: TGTGCCAGCAGTCAACTGGGCCTCGGGGAGACCCAGTACTTC
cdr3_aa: CASSQLGLGETQYF

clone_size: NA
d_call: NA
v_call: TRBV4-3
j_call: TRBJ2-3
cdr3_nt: TGCGCCAGCAGCCAAAGTGCACCCGGGAGAACAAGCACAGATACGCAGTATTTT
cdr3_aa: CASSQSAPGRTSTDTQYF

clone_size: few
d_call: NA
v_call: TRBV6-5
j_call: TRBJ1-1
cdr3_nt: TGTGCCAGCAGTTACTCGGGTGTGGTACAGAACACTGAAGCTTTCTTT
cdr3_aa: CASSYSGVVQNTEAFF

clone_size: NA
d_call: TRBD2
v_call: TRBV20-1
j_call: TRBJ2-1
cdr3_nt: TGCAGTGCCAGAGATCGGAGCGGGAGACCCTCCTACAATGAGCGTTTCTTC
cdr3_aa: CSARDRSGRPSYNERFF

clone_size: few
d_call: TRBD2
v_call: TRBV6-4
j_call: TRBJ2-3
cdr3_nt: TGTGCCAGCAGCATCAATAGCGGGAGAGGAGATACGCAGTATTTT
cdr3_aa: CASSINSGRGDTQYF

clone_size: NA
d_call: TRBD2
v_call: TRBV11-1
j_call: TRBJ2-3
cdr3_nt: TGTGCCAGCAGCTTATCGGGACTAGCGACACAGCACATGAATACGCAGTATTTT
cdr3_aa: CASSLSGLATQHMNTQYF

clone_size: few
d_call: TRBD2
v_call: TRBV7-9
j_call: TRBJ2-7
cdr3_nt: TGTGCCAGCAGCTTGGGACTAGCGGACCCCTACGAGCAGTACTTC
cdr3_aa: CASSLGLADPYEQYF

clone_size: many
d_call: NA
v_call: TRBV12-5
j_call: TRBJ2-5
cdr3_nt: TGTGCTAGTGGTTTGCCACAGGGAGCAGAGACCCAGTACTTC
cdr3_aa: CASGLPQGAETQYF

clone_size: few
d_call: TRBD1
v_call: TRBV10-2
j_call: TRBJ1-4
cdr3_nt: TGCGCCAGCAGTGAGCCGACAGGGTTTGAAAAACTGTTTTTT
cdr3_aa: CASSEPTGFEKLFF

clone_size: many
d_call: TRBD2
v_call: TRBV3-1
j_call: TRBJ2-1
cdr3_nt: TGTGCCAGCAGCCAAGCTAGCGGGAGTTTTGAGCAGTTCTTC
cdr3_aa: CASSQASGSFEQFF

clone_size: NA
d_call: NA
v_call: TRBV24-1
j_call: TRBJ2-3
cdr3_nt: TGTGCCACCGCCGAGGGGAATTTGGATACGCAGTATTTT
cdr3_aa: CATAEGNLDTQYF

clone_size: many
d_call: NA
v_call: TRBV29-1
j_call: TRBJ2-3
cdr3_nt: TGCAGCGTCACGGGGGCAGGCACAGATACGCAGTATTTT
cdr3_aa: CSVTGAGTDTQYF

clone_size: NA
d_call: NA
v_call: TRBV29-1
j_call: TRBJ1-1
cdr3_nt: TGCAGCGTAGATGACGGGGGCACTGAAGCTTTCTTT
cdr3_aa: CSVDDGGTEAFF

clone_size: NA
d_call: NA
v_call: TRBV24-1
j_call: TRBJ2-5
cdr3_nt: TGTGCCACCAGTGATTCGTCCGGGTCTCAAGAGACCCAGTACTTC
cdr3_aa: CATSDSSGSQETQYF

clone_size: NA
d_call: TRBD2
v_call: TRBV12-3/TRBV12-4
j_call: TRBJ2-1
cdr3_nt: TGTGCCAGCAGTCAACCGGGACTAGCGGGAGTGGGTGAGCAGTTCTTC
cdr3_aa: CASSQPGLAGVGEQFF

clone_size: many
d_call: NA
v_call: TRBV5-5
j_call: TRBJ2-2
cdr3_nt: TGTGCCAGCAGCTTTTTTACTTTAAACACCGGGGAGCTGTTTTTT
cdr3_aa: CASSFFTLNTGELFF

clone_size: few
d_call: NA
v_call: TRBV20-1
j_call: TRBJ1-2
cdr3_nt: TGCAGTGCTAGGACAGGTCTAAACTATGGCTACACCTTC
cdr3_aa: CSARTGLNYGYTF

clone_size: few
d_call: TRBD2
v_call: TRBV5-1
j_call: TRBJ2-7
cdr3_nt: TGCGCCAGCAGCACCTCCGAATTGATTAGCGGGAGATTTGAGTGGTCCTACGAGCAGTACTTC
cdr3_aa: CASSTSELISGRFEWSYEQYF

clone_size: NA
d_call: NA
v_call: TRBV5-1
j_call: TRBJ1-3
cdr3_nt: TGCGCCAGCAGCTTCACAGGCTCTGGAAACACCATATATTTT
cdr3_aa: CASSFTGSGNTIYF

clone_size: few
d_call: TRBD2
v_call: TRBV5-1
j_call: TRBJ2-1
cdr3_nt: TGCGCCAGCAGCCTGGAGACTAGCGGGAGGGTGGGTGAGCAGTTCTTC
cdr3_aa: CASSLETSGRVGEQFF

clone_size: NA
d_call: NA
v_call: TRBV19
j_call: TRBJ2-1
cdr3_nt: TGTGCCAGTAAGAGGGACTATGAGCAGTTCTTC
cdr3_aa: CASKRDYEQFF

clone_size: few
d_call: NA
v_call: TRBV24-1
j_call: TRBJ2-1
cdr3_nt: TGTGCCACCAGTGACTCGCGACCCCCGGTAAGGAACAATGAGCAGTTCTTC
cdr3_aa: CATSDSRPPVRNNEQFF

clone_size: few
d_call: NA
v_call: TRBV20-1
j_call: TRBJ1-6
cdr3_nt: TGCAGTGCTAACCTTCGGGTGCGTAATTCACCCCTCCACTTT
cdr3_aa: CSANLRVRNSPLHF